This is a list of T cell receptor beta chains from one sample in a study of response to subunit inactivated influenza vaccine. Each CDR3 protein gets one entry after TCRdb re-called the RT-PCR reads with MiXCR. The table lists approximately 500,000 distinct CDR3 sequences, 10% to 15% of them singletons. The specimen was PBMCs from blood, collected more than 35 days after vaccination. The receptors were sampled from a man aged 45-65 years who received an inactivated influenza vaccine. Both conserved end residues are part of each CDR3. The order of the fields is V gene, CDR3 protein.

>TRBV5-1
CASSLGNRYEQYF
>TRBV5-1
CASSLARGYNEQFF
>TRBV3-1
CASSQGIGGEQYF
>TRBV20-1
CSVAGTAQETQYF
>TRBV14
CASSQDRRAGGYTF
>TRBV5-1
CASSFMGGLAGASYNEQFF
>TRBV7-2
CASSVGTFSYEQYF
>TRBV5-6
CASSPPGGKDTQYF
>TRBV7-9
CASSLGPSNNQPQHF
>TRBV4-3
CASSQNPAGTEVYNEQFF
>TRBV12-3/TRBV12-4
CASSFRVKGQPQHF
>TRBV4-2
CASSPRQGVTDTQYF
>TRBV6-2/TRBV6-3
CASSYSRQGSSNEQFF
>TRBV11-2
CASSFLKGLNNEQFF
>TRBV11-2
CASSLDFIRGSNEKLFF
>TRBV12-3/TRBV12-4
CASSLGQTDTQYF
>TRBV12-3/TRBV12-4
CASSLTTNEKLFF
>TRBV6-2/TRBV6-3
CASRNGGTGYGYTF
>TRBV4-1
CASSQDGRGPTYEQYF
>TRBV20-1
CSARDLAGATYNEQFF
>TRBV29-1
CSVQGLAGEKETQYF